The 8 T cell receptor beta chains in this list originate from one sample, sequenced in a study of blood T cell repertoires in COVID-19 (dated by TCRdb to 2020 to 2022). The library was made by the immunoSEQ multiplex PCR assay. This immuneACCESS table, as held by TCRdb, lists in-frame sequences with V and J called but not all clones. Of the missing ones, under half trace to an unresolved V gene in checked studies; the others have no known cause. The sample has more than 400,000 clones on record, around 85% of them singletons. The biggest ten clones account for approximately 3.2% of the sample. Material: peripheral blood. All receptors derive from a human donor in a cohort sampled during active COVID-19.

This chain connects TRBV9 to TRBJ2-1, with 8 bases lining up with TRBD2. Trimming removed 3 bases from V and 8 bases from J; junction bases left unmatched: 10. The CDR3 sequence is 15 residues long. Germline V lookup: CDR1 SGDLS, CDR2 YYNGEE. CDR3 protein: CASSAGGRIGDEQFF. The CDR3 DNA reads as TGTGCCAGCAGCGCGGGCGGGAGGATCGGCGATGAGCAGTTCTTC.

The rearrangement links TRBV19 to TRBJ1-5; 10 nucleotides align to TRBD1. Germline V gene sequence: CDR1 LNHDA, CDR2 SQIVND (reference sequence). The J segment lost 6 bases and the V segment lost 5 bases, leaving 7 bases of the junction unmatched. This CDR3 is built from 15 residues. For the CDR3, the DNA is TGTGCCAGTAGTGGAGACAGGGGGCGCACTCAGCCCCAGCATTTT. This codes for CASSGDRGRTQPQHF.

The chain employs TRBV7-9 and TRBJ2-3; 8 bases map to TRBD2. The CDR3 consists of 18 residues. Looked up from germline, CDR1 is SEHNR and CDR2 is FQNEAQ (reference sequence). Germline trimming cut 5 bases from V and 3 bases from J; bases unmatched to any gene: 16. CDR3 bases: TGTGCCAGCAGCCCGAGGGGGGCCGGGACTAGAATTACAGATACGCAGTATTTT. The encoded protein is CASSPRGAGTRITDTQYF.

This clone appeared a single time. The chain carries TRBV6-2 or TRBV6-3 and TRBJ2-1, with 9 bases identical to TRBD2. This CDR3 is built from 15 residues. V was pared by 3 bases and J by 9 bases, with 9 bases of the junction left unmatched. Germline-derived CDR1 and CDR2 are MNHEY and SVGEGT. The CDR3 DNA is TGTGCCAGCAGTTATCGGGCGGGAGGGCCTAGTGAGCAGTTCTTC. Translated, it gives CASSYRAGGPSEQFF.

As regards this clone: The sample carries other DNA sequences with the same CDR3. J is TRBJ2-3 and V is TRBV5-1, with D tentatively TRBD2 (6 bases). Germline V CDR1 and CDR2: SGHRS, YFSETQ. This CDR3 region has 15 residues. V lost 0 bases, J lost 1 base, and 9 bases lay in between. CDR3 amino acids: CASSLDAGRTDTQYF. DNA for the CDR3: TGCGCCAGCAGCTTGGATGCGGGACGCACAGATACGCAGTATTTT.

The DNA for the CDR3 is TGTGCCAGCAGCCCCAGAGCGGGAGGGCCTCATGAGCAGTTCTTC. It encodes CASSPRAGGPHEQFF. The chain recombines TRBV7-2 with TRBJ2-1, with 10 bases lining up with TRBD2. The germline V gene encodes CDR1 SGHTA and CDR2 FQGNSA. CDR3 length: 15 amino acids. V trimming: 5 bases; J trimming: 8 bases; junction bases outside the gene matches: 9.

The chain uses TRBV4-3 and TRBJ2-1, with 11 bases lining up with TRBD2. Germline trimming cut 0 bases from V and 12 bases from J; bases unmatched to any gene: 22. The CDR3 totals 20 residues. Germline assignment: CDR1 LGHNA and CDR2 YSLEER. The CDR3 here is CASSQEKLAGAAQKIGVQFF. The DNA for the CDR3 is TGCGCCAGCAGCCAAGAAAAACTAGCGGGAGCCGCGCAAAAAATTGGGGTGCAGTTCTTC.

This chain connects TRBV11-3 to TRBJ2-1, with 9 bases that match TRBD2. V was clipped by 5 bases and J by 5 bases; unmatched bases: 7. Germline CDR1 SGHNT, CDR2 YENEEA. CDR3 size: 15 residues. The CDR3 bases are TGTGCCAGCAGCCCCGGACTAGCGATCGACAATGAGCAGTTCTTC. It yields the protein CASSPGLAIDNEQFF.